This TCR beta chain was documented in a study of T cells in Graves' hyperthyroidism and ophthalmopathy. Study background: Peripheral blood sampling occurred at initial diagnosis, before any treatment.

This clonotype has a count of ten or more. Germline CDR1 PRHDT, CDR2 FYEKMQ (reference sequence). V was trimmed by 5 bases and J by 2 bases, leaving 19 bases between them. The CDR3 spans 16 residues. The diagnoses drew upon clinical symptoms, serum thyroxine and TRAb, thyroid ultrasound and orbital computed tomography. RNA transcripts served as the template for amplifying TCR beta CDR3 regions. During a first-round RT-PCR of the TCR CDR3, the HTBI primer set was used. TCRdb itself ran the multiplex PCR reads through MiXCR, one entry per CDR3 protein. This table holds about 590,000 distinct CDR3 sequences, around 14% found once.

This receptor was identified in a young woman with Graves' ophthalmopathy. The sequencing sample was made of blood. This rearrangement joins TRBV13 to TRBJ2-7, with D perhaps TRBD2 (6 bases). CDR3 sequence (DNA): TGTGCCAGCAGCGGCGGGACTTCGCGGAGGGCCTACGAGCAGTACTTC. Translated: CASSGGTSRRAYEQYF.